Listed below are T cell receptor beta chains from one sample, sequenced in a study of T cells in Graves' hyperthyroidism and ophthalmopathy. TCRdb passed the multiplex PCR reads through MiXCR, listing each CDR3 protein once. The sample records 540,000 or so distinct CDR3 sequences, more than 45% being singletons. Input material: peripheral blood or thyroid tissue (not recorded which). These receptors were collected from an adult woman with Graves' disease, either hyperthyroidism or ophthalmopathy (not recorded which). The CDR3 runs from the conserved cysteine through the conserved F or W. D genes are given only for firm matches. Not every row has a clone size; where given, it reads once, few, many or a size class.

TRBV12-3/TRBV12-4,many,TRBD1,TRBJ1-5,14,TGTGCCAGCAGCCCCGACAGGGCGGGTCAGCCCCAGCATTTT,CASSPDRAGQPQHF
TRBV9,NA,NA,TRBJ2-6,14,TGTGCCAGCAGCCAAGAATCAGGGGCCAACGTCCTGACTTTC,CASSQESGANVLTF
TRBV12-5,many,NA,TRBJ2-5,16,TGTGCTAGTGGTTTGGGACTACCCGGTGTAGAAGAGACCCAGTACTTC,CASGLGLPGVEETQYF
TRBV2,few,TRBD1,TRBJ2-7,15,TGTGCCAGCAGCGGCCGGGACAGGGGGTTGAACGAGCAGTACTTC,CASSGRDRGLNEQYF
TRBV20-1,many,NA,TRBJ2-7,15,TGCAGTGCTAGAGATCATGTGACTAACCCCTACGAGCAGTACTTC,CSARDHVTNPYEQYF
TRBV7-9,NA,TRBD1,TRBJ2-5,15,TGTGCCAGCAGCTCAAGACAGGGATCGTCAGAGACCCAGTACTTC,CASSSRQGSSETQYF
TRBV10-3,NA,NA,TRBJ1-5,13,TGTGCCATCAGAGGACTCAGCAATCAGCCCCAGCATTTT,CAIRGLSNQPQHF
TRBV29-1,NA,NA,TRBJ1-1,14,TGCAGCGTTTCCCCAGGGTCGATGAACACTGAAGCTTTCTTT,CSVSPGSMNTEAFF
TRBV9,NA,NA,TRBJ2-5,14,TGTGCCAGCAGCGTCACAGGGTCCGGAGAGACCCAGTACTTC,CASSVTGSGETQYF
TRBV7-2,NA,NA,TRBJ1-2,14,TGTGCCAGCAGCCAACACAGGAATAACTATGGCTACACCTTC,CASSQHRNNYGYTF
TRBV7-9,NA,NA,TRBJ2-7,18,TGTGCCAGCAGCTCAGGAAGGCTCGGCAGGTACAACTCCTACGAGCAGTACTTC,CASSSGRLGRYNSYEQYF
TRBV20-1,many,NA,TRBJ1-6,15,TGCAGTGCTAGAGATGGGCTGACAGAGGGCTCACCCCTCCACTTT,CSARDGLTEGSPLHF
TRBV28,NA,TRBD2,TRBJ2-7,15,TGTGCCAGCAGTTTAGCGGGAGACCCTACCTACGAGCAGTACTTC,CASSLAGDPTYEQYF
TRBV25-1,NA,NA,TRBJ2-5,15,TGTGCCAGCAGCTTTCGCCGGGGGACCCAAGAGACCCAGTACTTC,CASSFRRGTQETQYF
TRBV2,NA,NA,TRBJ2-3,12,TGTGCCAGCAAGGTAGACACAGATACGCAGTATTTT,CASKVDTDTQYF
TRBV20-1,NA,NA,TRBJ2-6,14,TGCAGTGCTAGGATGGGGACCGGGGCCAACGTCCTGACTTTC,CSARMGTGANVLTF
TRBV20-1,many,NA,TRBJ1-5,13,TGCAGTGCTAGTGGGTCAGGGGATCAGCCCCAGCATTTT,CSASGSGDQPQHF
TRBV4-1,few,TRBD2,TRBJ2-7,16,TGCGCCAGCAGCGCGGGGGTCCGATTAGGCTCCTACGAGCAGTACTTC,CASSAGVRLGSYEQYF
TRBV19,few,NA,TRBJ1-5,12,TGTGCCAGTAGTGCTACAGGATATATCCAGCATTTT,CASSATGYIQHF
TRBV19,many,NA,TRBJ2-7,12,TGTGCCAGTGTCAGCGGAGACTACGAGCAGTACTTC,CASVSGDYEQYF
TRBV7-2,many,NA,TRBJ1-5,17,TGTGCCAGCAGCTTAGAGGCTGGGGGATGGCGCAATCAGCCCCAGCATTTT,CASSLEAGGWRNQPQHF
TRBV6-1,NA,TRBD2,TRBJ2-1,17,TGTGCCAGCGGAACCGGGACTAGTTCTTTTTTAGTCGGTGAGCAGTTCTTC,CASGTGTSSFLVGEQFF
TRBV5-1,many,NA,TRBJ1-5,16,TGCGCCAGCAGCCCCGGGACCCAACCAGGCGATCAGCCCCAGCATTTT,CASSPGTQPGDQPQHF
TRBV10-2,once,NA,TRBJ2-5,14,TGCGCCAGCAGTGCTGGCGGGATGATGGAGACCCAGTACTTC,CASSAGGMMETQYF
TRBV7-6,NA,NA,TRBJ1-1,15,TGTGCCAGCAGCCGGTACTCTGGGGGGGTCACTGAAGCTTTCTTT,CASSRYSGGVTEAFF
TRBV20-1,many,NA,TRBJ1-1,14,TGCAGTGCTCCTACAGCCATCATGAACACTGAAGCTTTCTTT,CSAPTAIMNTEAFF
TRBV28,NA,NA,TRBJ2-5,13,TGTGCCAGCGAAATTCAGGGGACAGAGACCCAGTACTTC,CASEIQGTETQYF
TRBV11-1,NA,NA,TRBJ1-2,14,TGTGCCAGCAGCTTAGGGCAGGGAGAACTTGGCTACACCTTC,CASSLGQGELGYTF
TRBV7-2,many,NA,TRBJ2-7,13,TGTGCCAGCAGCTTACGGGCAGGGAGCGAGCAGTACTTC,CASSLRAGSEQYF
TRBV12-3/TRBV12-4,many,NA,TRBJ2-7,11,TGTGCCAGCCACGACGGCTACGAGCAGTACTTC,CASHDGYEQYF
TRBV20-1,NA,TRBD1,TRBJ1-5,15,TGCAGTGCCAGTAGTTGGGACAGCCCCACTCAGCCCCAGCATTTT,CSASSWDSPTQPQHF
TRBV14,NA,NA,TRBJ2-5,15,TGTGCCAGCAGCCAAGCAGGCTTCGGGATGGAGACCCAGTACTTC,CASSQAGFGMETQYF
TRBV20-1,few,NA,TRBJ1-4,13,TGCAGTGCTAGTGTTACAACTAATGAAAAACTGTTTTTT,CSASVTTNEKLFF
TRBV6-1,few,NA,TRBJ1-3,15,TGTGCCAGCAGTTACTCGGGGGCCCTTGGAAACACCATATATTTT,CASSYSGALGNTIYF
TRBV9,many,NA,TRBJ1-6,16,TGTGCCAGCAGCGGGACTTGGAGCTCCTATAATTCACCCCTCCACTTT,CASSGTWSSYNSPLHF
TRBV28,NA,NA,TRBJ2-5,15,TGTGCCAGCAGTGAATGGGGCGCAGGGAGGGAGACCCAGTACTTC,CASSEWGAGRETQYF
TRBV7-3,NA,NA,TRBJ2-3,14,TGTGCCAGCAGCTTAACTCCGCCCCCAGATACGCAGTATTTT,CASSLTPPPDTQYF
TRBV20-1,NA,NA,TRBJ1-1,12,TGCAGTGCTAGGTTCCGGGGCCAAGGAGCTTTCTTT,CSARFRGQGAFF
TRBV29-1,NA,TRBD2,TRBJ2-5,15,TGCAGCGTGGAGAGGACTAGCGGGGGGAGGGAGACCCAGTACTTC,CSVERTSGGRETQYF
TRBV24-1,few,TRBD1,TRBJ1-1,11,TGTGCCACTGAAAGACAGGGTTTGGCTTTCTTT,CATERQGLAFF
TRBV20-1,NA,TRBD2,TRBJ2-2,14,TGCAGTGCTAGTGGCGGGAGAGAGACCGGGGAGCTGTTTTTT,CSASGGRETGELFF
TRBV10-2,NA,NA,TRBJ1-6,17,TGCGCCAGCAGTGAGTCGACAGGCCGGTGGGCAGGTTCACCCCTCCACTTT,CASSESTGRWAGSPLHF
TRBV20-1,many,TRBD1,TRBJ2-5,14,TGCAGTGCTAGAAGACAGGGGGCTTGGGAGACCCAGTACTTC,CSARRQGAWETQYF
TRBV5-4,few,TRBD1,TRBJ2-5,14,TGTGCCAGCAGCGTAGGACAGGTCCAAGAGACCCAGTACTTC,CASSVGQVQETQYF
TRBV4-1,many,NA,TRBJ1-2,15,TGCGCCAGCAGCCAAAGGGATTCGTGGTGGTATGGCTACACCTTC,CASSQRDSWWYGYTF
TRBV12-3/TRBV12-4,many,NA,TRBJ2-2,13,TGTGCCAGCAGTACGGCCGGCACCGGGGAGCTGTTTTTT,CASSTAGTGELFF
TRBV20-1,NA,TRBD2,TRBJ2-2,15,TGCAGTGCTAGTCGGGCTAGCGGTAGCCCCGGGGAGCTGTTTTTT,CSASRASGSPGELFF
TRBV20-1,NA,TRBD2,TRBJ2-1,14,TGCAGTGCGTCAGCGGGAGTGGGTTCCAATGAGCAGTTCTTC,CSASAGVGSNEQFF
TRBV20-1,many,NA,TRBJ1-1,14,TGCAGTGCTCCTACGACAAGGGGAGGCACTGAAGCTTTCTTT,CSAPTTRGGTEAFF
TRBV7-2,NA,NA,TRBJ1-1,11,TGTGCCAGCAGCTTGAGTCCCGAAGCTTTCTTT,CASSLSPEAFF
TRBV11-2,many,NA,TRBJ2-5,15,TGTGCCAGCACCGAGCTCCTTGGTAGGGAAGAGACCCAGTACTTC,CASTELLGREETQYF
TRBV4-1,many,TRBD1,TRBJ1-2,15,TGCGCCAGCAGCCAAGATAGGACAGGAAATTATGGCTACACCTTC,CASSQDRTGNYGYTF
TRBV28,few,TRBD1,TRBJ2-7,15,TGTGCCAGCAGGACGTACCGGGACAGGGGCTACGAGCAGTACTTC,CASRTYRDRGYEQYF
TRBV7-2,many,NA,TRBJ2-7,14,TGTGCCAGCAGCTTAGGAAGCAACTCCTACGAGCAGTACTTC,CASSLGSNSYEQYF
TRBV7-2,NA,TRBD1,TRBJ2-7,18,TGTGCCAGCAGCCAACAGGGGAAAACGGAGCCCACCACCTACGAGCAGTACTTC,CASSQQGKTEPTTYEQYF
TRBV5-6,many,NA,TRBJ1-2,12,TGTGCCAGCAGCTTGGGCCACTATGGCTACACCTTC,CASSLGHYGYTF
TRBV4-1,many,NA,TRBJ1-2,12,TGCGCCAGCAGCCAAGCCAGATTGTCCTACACCTTC,CASSQARLSYTF
TRBV14,NA,NA,TRBJ1-2,14,TGTGCCAGCAGCCAAGTTACGGCACAGGGTGGCTACACCTTC,CASSQVTAQGGYTF